The 10 T cell receptor beta chains below were found in one sample sequenced in a study of shared clonotypes between healthy human individuals. Profiled with immunoSEQ multiplex PCR; TCRdb holds only in-frame clones, not every one. The sample includes about 1,900,000 clones, about 95% of them seen just once. As defined, naive CD8 cells were CD45RO-negative and positively selected for CCR7, with terminally differentiated effector memory CD45RA+ cells excluded. Sequenced material: naive CD8+ T cells sorted from blood. The origin of the receptors is a man between 18 and 29 years old in good health.

This sequence joins TRBV19 and TRBJ2-1; unclear D gene. Germline lookup yields CDR1 LNHDA and CDR2 SQIVND (reference sequence). Trimming left V 3 bases short and J 0 bases short, with 9 bases between. CDR3 length: 15 residues. The CDR3 here is CASSISSNSYNEQFF. Here the CDR3 DNA reads TGTGCCAGTAGTATTTCGTCGAACTCCTACAATGAGCAGTTCTTC.

The rearrangement links TRBV9 to TRBJ1-2; D possibly corresponds to TRBD1 (5 bases). The CDR3 extends over 16 amino acids. V shed 3 bases and J shed 5 bases, with 20 bases lying between them. In germline, CDR1 is SGDLS, CDR2 YYNGEE. The CDR3 bases are TGTGCCAGCAGCGGGACTGAGGAAGACGGGACTTATGGCTACACCTTC. It is translated as CASSGTEEDGTYGYTF.

V gene TRBV10-1 combines with J gene TRBJ2-5; D is unresolved. Germline V gene data show CDR1 as WNHNN and CDR2 as SYGVQD (reference sequence). The CDR3 has 13 amino acids. Between the trimmed V and J ends, which lost 2 bases and 5 bases, there was a span of 9 bases. Here the CDR3 DNA reads TGCGCCAGCAGTGAGCTAGGGTGGGAGACCCAGTACTTC. This codes for CASSELGWETQYF.

This chain connects TRBV5-1 to TRBJ2-2; no definite D call. Trimming took off 4 bases at V and 6 bases at J, with 7 bases between the two ends. The CDR3 length is 12 residues. Germline values: CDR1 SGHRS, CDR2 YFSETQ. CDR3 in amino acids: CASSPPPGELFF. CDR3 sequence (DNA): TGCGCCAGCAGCCCCCCGCCCGGGGAGCTGTTTTTT.

The rearrangement uses TRBV27 and TRBJ1-5; possible D gene TRBD1, 5 bases. Trimming took 1 base from V and 6 from J, leaving 13 bases between them. The CDR3 spans 15 residues. Per the germline V gene, CDR1 is MNHEY and CDR2 is SMNVEV (reference sequence). The DNA of the CDR3 is TGTGCCAGCAGTTTATTTCCCAGGGAGAGTCAGCCCCAGCATTTT. Its translation: CASSLFPRESQPQHF.

About this clone: The sample has other DNA sequences that encode this CDR3 too. This chain uses TRBV5-6 with TRBJ2-7, with 10 bases identical to TRBD1. V lost 4 bases, J lost 2 bases, and 3 bases stayed unmatched. Germline V lookup: CDR1 SGHDT, CDR2 YYEEEE. The CDR3 is made up of 14 amino acids. The CDR3 reads CASSPGTGAYEQYF. The CDR3 DNA follows: TGTGCCAGCAGCCCGGGGACAGGGGCCTACGAGCAGTACTTC.

Concerning this clone itself: This specimen includes other DNA sequences encoding the same CDR3. This chain uses TRBV7-6 with TRBJ2-7, with unresolved D. The CDR3 has 13 amino acids. CDR1 SGHVS and CDR2 FNYEAQ come from the germline V gene. Trimming pared 5 bases from V and 1 base from J, leaving 9 bases between. CDR3 protein: CASSLGESYEQYF. CDR3 nucleotide sequence: TGTGCCAGCAGCCTCGGTGAATCCTACGAGCAGTACTTC.

The rearrangement uses TRBV2 and TRBJ1-1; D is perhaps TRBD1 (5 bases). Trimming removed 6 bases at V and 12 bases at J, with 23 bases between. Germline V CDR1 and CDR2: SNHLY, FYNNEI. The CDR3 extends over 14 amino acids. The DNA of the CDR3 is TGTGCCAGCAGCGGCGCCCAGGGTAGGGGTTGGACTTTCTTT. Its translation: CASSGAQGRGWTFF.

This clone occurred once. This chain joins TRBV2 and TRBJ2-6; D gene ambiguous. CDR1 is SNHLY and CDR2 is FYNNEI in the germline V gene. The CDR3 covers 15 residues. The V end lost 4 bases, the J end lost 0 bases, and 7 bases lay between the germline ends. The CDR3 DNA sequence: TGTGCCAGCAGTGCCTTCGGCTCTGGGGCCAACGTCCTGACTTTC. Translating gives CASSAFGSGANVLTF.

This chain uses TRBV4-3 with TRBJ2-7, with 13 bases matching TRBD2. Unmatched junction bases numbered 6, after V lost 0 bases and J lost 4 bases. The germline CDR1 and CDR2 sequences are LGHNA and YSLEER. This CDR3 is 17 amino acids long. The CDR3 DNA sequence: TGCGCCAGCAGCCAAGATATCGGGACTAGCGGGATTTACGAGCAGTACTTC. As protein: CASSQDIGTSGIYEQYF.